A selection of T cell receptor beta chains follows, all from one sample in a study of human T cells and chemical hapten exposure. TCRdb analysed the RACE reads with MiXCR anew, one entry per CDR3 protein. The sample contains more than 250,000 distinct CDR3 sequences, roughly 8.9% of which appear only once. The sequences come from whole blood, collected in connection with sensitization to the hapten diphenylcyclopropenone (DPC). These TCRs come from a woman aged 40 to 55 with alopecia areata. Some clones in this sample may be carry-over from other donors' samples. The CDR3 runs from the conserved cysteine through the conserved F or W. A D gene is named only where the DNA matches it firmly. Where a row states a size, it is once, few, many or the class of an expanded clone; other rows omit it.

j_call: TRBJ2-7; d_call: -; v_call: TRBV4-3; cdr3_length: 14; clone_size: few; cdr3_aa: CASSQDWGTDEQYF; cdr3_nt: TGCGCCAGCAGCCAAGATTGGGGAACGGACGAGCAGTACTTC
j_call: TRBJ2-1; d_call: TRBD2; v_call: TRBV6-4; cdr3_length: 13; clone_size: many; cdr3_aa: CASSARERDEQFF; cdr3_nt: TGTGCCAGCAGTGCGCGGGAGAGAGATGAGCAGTTCTTC
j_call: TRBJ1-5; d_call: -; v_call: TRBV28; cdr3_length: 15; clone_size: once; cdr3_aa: CASSQPADSNQPQHF; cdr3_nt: TGTGCCAGCAGTCAACCGGCGGATAGCAATCAGCCCCAGCATTTT
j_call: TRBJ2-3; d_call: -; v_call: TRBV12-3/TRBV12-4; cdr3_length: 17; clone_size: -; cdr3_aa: CASSFDVPPGGTDTQYF; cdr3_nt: TGTGCCAGCAGTTTTGATGTCCCCCCGGGAGGCACAGATACGCAGTATTTT
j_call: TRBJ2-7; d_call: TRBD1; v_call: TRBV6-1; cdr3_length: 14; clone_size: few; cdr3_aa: CASSLRDRAYEQYF; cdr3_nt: TGTGCCAGCAGTTTACGGGACAGAGCCTACGAGCAGTACTTC
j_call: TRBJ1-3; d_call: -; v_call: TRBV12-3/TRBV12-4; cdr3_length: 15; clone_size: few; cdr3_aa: CASSLGDSSGNTIYF; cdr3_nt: TGTGCCAGCAGTTTGGGGGACTCCTCTGGAAACACCATATATTTT
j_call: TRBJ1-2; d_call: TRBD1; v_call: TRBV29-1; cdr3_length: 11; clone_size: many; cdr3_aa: CSVVGQGSYTF; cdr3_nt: TGCAGCGTAGTTGGACAGGGGAGCTACACCTTC
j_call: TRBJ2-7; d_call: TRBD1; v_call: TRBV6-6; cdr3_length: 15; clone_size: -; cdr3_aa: CASSYLGQGAIEQYF; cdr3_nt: TGTGCCAGCAGTTACTTAGGACAGGGGGCGATCGAGCAGTACTTC
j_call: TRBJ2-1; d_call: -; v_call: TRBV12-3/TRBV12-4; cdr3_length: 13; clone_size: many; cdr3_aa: CASSLSPGNEQFF; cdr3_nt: TGTGCCAGCAGTTTATCCCCCGGCAATGAGCAGTTCTTC
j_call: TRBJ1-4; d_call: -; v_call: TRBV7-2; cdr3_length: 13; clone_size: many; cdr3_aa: CASSPNSNEKLFF; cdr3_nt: TGTGCCAGCAGCCCAAATTCGAATGAAAAACTGTTTTTT
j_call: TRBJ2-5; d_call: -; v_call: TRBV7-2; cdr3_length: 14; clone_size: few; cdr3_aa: CASSLISPVETQYF; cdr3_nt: TGTGCCAGCAGCTTAATTTCCCCGGTTGAGACCCAGTACTTC
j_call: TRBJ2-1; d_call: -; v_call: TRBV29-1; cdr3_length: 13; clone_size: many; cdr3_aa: CSVPRPGGNEQFF; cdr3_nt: TGCAGCGTCCCCAGGCCAGGGGGGAATGAGCAGTTCTTC
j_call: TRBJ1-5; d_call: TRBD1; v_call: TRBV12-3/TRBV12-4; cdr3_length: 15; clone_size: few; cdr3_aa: CASRPQGGSNQPQHF; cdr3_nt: TGTGCCAGCAGACCACAGGGGGGTAGCAATCAGCCCCAGCATTTT
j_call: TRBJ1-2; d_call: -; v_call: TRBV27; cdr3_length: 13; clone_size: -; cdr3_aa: CASRGRANYGYTF; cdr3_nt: TGTGCCAGCAGGGGCAGGGCGAACTATGGCTACACCTTC
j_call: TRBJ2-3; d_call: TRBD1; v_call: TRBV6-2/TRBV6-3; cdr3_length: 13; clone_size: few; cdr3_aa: CASSPGQVPTQYF; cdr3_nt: TGTGCCAGCAGCCCCGGACAGGTCCCTACGCAGTATTTT
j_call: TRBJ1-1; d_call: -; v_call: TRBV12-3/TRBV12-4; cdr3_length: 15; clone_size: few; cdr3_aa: CASSLDTTIHTEAFF; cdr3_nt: TGTGCCAGCAGTCTGGACACGACCATTCACACTGAAGCTTTCTTT
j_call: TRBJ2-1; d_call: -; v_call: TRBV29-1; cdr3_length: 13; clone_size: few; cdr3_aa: CSVDLSSYNEQFF; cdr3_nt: TGCAGCGTTGACCTCAGCTCCTACAATGAGCAGTTCTTC
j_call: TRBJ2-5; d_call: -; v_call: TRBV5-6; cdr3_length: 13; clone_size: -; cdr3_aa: CASSLGQLETQYF; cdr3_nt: TGTGCCAGCAGCTTGGGGCAGCTAGAGACCCAGTACTTC
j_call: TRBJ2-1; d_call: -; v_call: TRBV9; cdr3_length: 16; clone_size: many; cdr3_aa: CASSVAGGLPYNEQFF; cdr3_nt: TGTGCCAGCAGCGTAGCAGGGGGACTACCCTACAATGAGCAGTTCTTC
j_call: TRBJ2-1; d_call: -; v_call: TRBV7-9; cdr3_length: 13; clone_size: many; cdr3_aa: CASSSPGVGEQFF; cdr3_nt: TGTGCCAGCAGCTCCCCGGGCGTCGGGGAGCAGTTCTTC
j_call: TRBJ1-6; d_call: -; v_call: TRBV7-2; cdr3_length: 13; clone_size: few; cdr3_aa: CASSAPYNSPLHF; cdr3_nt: TGTGCCAGCAGCGCCCCTTATAATTCACCCCTCCACTTT
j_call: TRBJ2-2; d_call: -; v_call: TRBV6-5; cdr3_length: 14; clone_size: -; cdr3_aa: CASRATVNTGELFF; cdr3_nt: TGTGCCAGCAGGGCGACAGTGAACACCGGGGAGCTGTTTTTT
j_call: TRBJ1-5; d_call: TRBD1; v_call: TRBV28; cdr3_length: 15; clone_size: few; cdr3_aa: CASSEPDRGDQPQHF; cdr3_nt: TGTGCCAGCAGTGAACCGGACAGGGGGGATCAGCCCCAGCATTTT
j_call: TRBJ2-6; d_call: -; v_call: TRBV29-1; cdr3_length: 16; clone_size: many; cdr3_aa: CSYSGQASSGANVLTF; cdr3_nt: TGCAGCTATAGCGGACAGGCGAGCTCTGGGGCCAACGTCCTGACTTTC
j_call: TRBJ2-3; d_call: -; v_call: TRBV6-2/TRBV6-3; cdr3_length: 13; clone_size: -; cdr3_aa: CASRTRDTDTQYF; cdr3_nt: TGTGCCAGCAGAACTAGAGACACAGATACGCAGTATTTT
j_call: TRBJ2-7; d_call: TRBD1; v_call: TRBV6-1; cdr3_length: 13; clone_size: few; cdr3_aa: CASSETGVDEQYF; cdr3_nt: TGTGCCAGCAGTGAGACAGGGGTTGACGAGCAGTACTTC
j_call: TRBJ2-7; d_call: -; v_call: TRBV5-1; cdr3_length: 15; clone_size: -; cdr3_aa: CASSFVPESRGEQYF; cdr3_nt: TGCGCCAGCAGCTTCGTCCCTGAATCAAGAGGCGAGCAGTACTTC
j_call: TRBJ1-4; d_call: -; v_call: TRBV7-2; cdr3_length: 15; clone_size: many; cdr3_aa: CASSLALGRIEKLFF; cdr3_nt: TGTGCCAGCAGCTTAGCGTTGGGGAGGATTGAAAAACTGTTTTTT
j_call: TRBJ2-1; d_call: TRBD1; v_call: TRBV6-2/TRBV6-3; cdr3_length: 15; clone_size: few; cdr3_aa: CASSSGTGGANEQFF; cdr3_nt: TGTGCCAGCAGTTCCGGGACAGGGGGCGCGAATGAGCAGTTCTTC
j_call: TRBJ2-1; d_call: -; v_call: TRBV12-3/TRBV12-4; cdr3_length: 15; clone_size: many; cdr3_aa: CASSLRGLFNNEQFF; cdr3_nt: TGTGCCAGCAGTTTAAGGGGACTCTTCAACAATGAGCAGTTCTTC
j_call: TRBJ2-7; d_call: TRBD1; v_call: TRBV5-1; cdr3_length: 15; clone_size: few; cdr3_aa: CASSITGGASYEQYF; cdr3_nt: TGCGCCAGCAGCATCACAGGGGGCGCGTCCTACGAGCAGTACTTC
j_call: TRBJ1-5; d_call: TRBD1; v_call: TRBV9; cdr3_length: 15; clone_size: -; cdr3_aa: CASSPGQGVSQPQHF; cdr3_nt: TGTGCCAGCAGCCCAGGACAGGGCGTTAGTCAGCCCCAGCATTTT
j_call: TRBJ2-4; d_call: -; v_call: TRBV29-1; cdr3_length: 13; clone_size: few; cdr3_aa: CSTRGLAKNIQYF; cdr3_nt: TGCAGCACCAGGGGCCTAGCCAAAAACATTCAGTACTTC
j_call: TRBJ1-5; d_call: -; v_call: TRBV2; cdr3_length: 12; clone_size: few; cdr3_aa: CASAAAGQPQHF; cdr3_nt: TGTGCCAGCGCGGCAGCCGGGCAGCCCCAGCATTTT
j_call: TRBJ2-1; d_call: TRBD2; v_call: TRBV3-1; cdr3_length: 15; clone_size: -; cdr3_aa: CASSHDLLAGGPKFF; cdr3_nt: TGTGCCAGCAGCCACGACTTACTAGCGGGAGGGCCGAAGTTCTTC
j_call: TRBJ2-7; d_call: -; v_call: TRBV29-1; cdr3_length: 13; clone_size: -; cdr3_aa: CSVGSNSGYEQYF; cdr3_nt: TGCAGCGTTGGTAGTAATAGCGGCTACGAGCAGTACTTC
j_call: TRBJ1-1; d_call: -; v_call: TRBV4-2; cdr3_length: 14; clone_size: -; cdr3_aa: CASSPRALNTEAFF; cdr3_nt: TGTGCCAGCAGCCCCCGGGCCCTGAACACTGAAGCTTTCTTT
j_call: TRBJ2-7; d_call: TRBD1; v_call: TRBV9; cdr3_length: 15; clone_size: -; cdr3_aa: CASSVLGQGPYEQYF; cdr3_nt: TGTGCCAGCAGCGTATTGGGACAGGGGCCCTACGAGCAGTACTTC
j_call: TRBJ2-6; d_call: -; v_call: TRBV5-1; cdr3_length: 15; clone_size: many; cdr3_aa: CASSLGQPGANVLTF; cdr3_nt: TGCGCCAGCAGCTTGGGACAGCCTGGGGCCAACGTCCTGACTTTC
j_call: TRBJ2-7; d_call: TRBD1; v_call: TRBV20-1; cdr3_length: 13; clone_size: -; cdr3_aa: CSASPDRPYEQYF; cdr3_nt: TGCAGTGCTAGCCCGGACAGGCCCTACGAGCAGTACTTC
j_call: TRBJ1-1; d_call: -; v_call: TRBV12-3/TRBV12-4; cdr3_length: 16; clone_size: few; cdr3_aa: CASSLAASRMNTEAFF; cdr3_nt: TGTGCCAGCAGTTTAGCGGCATCAAGAATGAACACTGAAGCTTTCTTT
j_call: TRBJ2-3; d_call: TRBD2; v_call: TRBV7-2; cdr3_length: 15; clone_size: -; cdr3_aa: CASSGGGLATDTQYF; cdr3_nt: TGTGCCAGCAGCGGCGGCGGACTAGCGACAGATACGCAGTATTTT
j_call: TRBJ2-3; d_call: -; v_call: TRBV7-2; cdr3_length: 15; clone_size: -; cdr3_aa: CASRQNGQSTDTQYF; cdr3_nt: TGTGCCAGCAGGCAAAACGGACAGAGCACAGATACGCAGTATTTT
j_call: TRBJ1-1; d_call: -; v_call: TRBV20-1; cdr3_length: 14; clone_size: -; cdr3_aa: CSAPYEGMNTEAFF; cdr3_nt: TGCAGCGCCCCTTACGAGGGGATGAACACTGAAGCTTTCTTT
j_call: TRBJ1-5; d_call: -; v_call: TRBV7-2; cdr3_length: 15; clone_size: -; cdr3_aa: CASSLDRAVHQPQHF; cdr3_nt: TGTGCCAGCAGCTTAGACAGGGCAGTTCATCAGCCCCAGCATTTT
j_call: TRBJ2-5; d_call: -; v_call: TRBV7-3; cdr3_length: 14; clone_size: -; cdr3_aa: CACSATGHQETQYF; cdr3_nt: TGTGCCTGCAGCGCGACGGGACACCAAGAGACCCAGTACTTC
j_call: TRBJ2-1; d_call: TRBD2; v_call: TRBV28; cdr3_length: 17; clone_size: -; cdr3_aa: CASSFAGGPYYYNEQFF; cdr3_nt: TGTGCCAGCAGTTTTGCGGGAGGGCCGTACTACTACAATGAGCAGTTCTTC
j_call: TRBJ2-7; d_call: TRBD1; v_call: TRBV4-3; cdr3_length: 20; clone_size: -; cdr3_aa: CASSQRDGGQGLSASYEQYF; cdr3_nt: TGCGCCAGCAGCCAAAGAGATGGGGGACAGGGACTATCTGCTTCCTACGAGCAGTACTTC
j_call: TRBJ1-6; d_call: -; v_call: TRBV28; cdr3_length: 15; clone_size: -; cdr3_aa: CASTSMGGGDSPLHF; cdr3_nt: TGTGCCAGCACCTCTATGGGGGGGGGCGATTCACCCCTCCACTTT
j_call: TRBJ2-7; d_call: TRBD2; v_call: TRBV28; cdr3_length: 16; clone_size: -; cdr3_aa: CASSPPVAGAGYEQYF; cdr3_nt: TGTGCCAGCAGTCCACCAGTAGCGGGGGCAGGATACGAGCAGTACTTC